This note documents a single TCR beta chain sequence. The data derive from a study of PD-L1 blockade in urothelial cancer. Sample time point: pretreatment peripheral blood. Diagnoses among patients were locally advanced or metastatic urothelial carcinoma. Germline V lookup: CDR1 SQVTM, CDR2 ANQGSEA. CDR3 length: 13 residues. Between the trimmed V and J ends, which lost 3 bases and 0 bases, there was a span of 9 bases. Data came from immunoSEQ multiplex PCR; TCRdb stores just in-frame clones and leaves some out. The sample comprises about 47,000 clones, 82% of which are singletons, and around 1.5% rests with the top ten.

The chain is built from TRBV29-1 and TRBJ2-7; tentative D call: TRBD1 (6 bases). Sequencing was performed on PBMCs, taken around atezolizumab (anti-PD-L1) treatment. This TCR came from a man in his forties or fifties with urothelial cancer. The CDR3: CSVEGAASYEQYF. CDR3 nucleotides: TGCAGCGTTGAGGGGGCGGCCTCCTACGAGCAGTACTTC.